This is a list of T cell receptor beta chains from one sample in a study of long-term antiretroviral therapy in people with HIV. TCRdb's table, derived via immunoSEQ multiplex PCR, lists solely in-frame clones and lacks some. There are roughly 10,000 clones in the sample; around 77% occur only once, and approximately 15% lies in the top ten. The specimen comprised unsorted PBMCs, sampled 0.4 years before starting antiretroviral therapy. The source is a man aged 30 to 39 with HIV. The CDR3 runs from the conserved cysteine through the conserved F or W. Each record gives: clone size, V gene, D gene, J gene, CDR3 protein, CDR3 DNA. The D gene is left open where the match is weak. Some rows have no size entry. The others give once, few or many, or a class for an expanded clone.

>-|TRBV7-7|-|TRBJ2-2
CASSLAMGSGELFF
TGTGCTAGCAGCTTAGCGATGGGGAGCGGGGAGCTGTTTTTT
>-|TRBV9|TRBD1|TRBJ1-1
CASSPQGGWTEAFF
TGTGCCAGCAGCCCCCAGGGGGGCTGGACTGAAGCTTTCTTT
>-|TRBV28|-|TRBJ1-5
CASSLGDSNQPQHF
TGTGCCAGCAGTTTGGGGGATAGCAATCAGCCCCAGCATTTT
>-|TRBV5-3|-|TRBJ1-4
CARSRPKGKLSTNEKLFF
TGTGCCAGAAGCAGACCTAAGGGAAAACTGTCAACTAATGAAAAACTGTTTTTT
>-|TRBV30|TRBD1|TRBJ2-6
CAWSSGQGQTGANVLTF
TGTGCCTGGAGTTCCGGACAGGGGCAAACTGGGGCCAACGTCCTGACTTTC
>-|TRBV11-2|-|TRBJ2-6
CASSLGAAFPNVLTF
TGTGCCAGCAGCCTAGGGGCGGCGTTCCCCAACGTCCTGACTTTC
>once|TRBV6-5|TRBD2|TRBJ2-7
CASSYSSGTAYEQYF
TGTGCCAGCAGTTACTCTAGCGGGACTGCCTACGAGCAGTACTTC
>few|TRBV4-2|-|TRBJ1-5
CASSQDMDRPQHF
TGTGCCAGCAGCCAAGACATGGATCGGCCCCAGCATTTT
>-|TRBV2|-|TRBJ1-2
CASCGARNYGYTF
TGTGCCAGCTGTGGGGCCAGGAACTATGGCTACACCTTC
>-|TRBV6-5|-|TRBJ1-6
CASSYGGQGGVVPLHF
TGTGCCAGCAGTTACGGTGGGCAGGGAGGAGTTGTACCCCTCCACTTT
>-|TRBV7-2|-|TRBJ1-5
CASSRTYRDQPQHF
TGTGCCAGCAGCCGGACCTATAGGGATCAGCCCCAGCATTTT
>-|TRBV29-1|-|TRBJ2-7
CSVRLGGAIYEQYF
TGCAGCGTTCGTCTGGGGGGGGCCATCTACGAGCAGTACTTC
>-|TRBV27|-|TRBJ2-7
CASSLSGQANEQYF
TGTGCCAGCAGTTTATCGGGGCAGGCCAACGAGCAGTACTTC
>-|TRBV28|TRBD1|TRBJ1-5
CASSFLVDRGHQPQHF
TGTGCCAGCAGTTTCTTAGTGGACAGGGGGCATCAGCCCCAGCATTTT
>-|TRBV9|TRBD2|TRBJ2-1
CASSAGGGASYNEQFF
TGTGCCAGCAGCGCGGGCGGGGGGGCCTCCTACAATGAGCAGTTCTTC
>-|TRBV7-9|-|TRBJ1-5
CASSLGANQPQHF
TGTGCCAGCAGCTTAGGAGCTAATCAGCCCCAGCATTTT
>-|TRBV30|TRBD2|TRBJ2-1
CAWSVLTSGFNEQFF
TGTGCCTGGAGTGTACTAACTAGCGGATTCAATGAGCAGTTCTTC
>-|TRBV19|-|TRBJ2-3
CASSIVGHLQYF
TGTGCCAGTAGTATAGTTGGACACCTGCAGTATTTT
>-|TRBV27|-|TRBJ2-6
CASSFITSSGANVLTF
TGTGCCAGCAGTTTCATCACTAGTTCCGGGGCCAACGTCCTGACTTTC
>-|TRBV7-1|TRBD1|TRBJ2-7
CASSPPTGDYEQYF
TGTGCCAGCAGCCCGCCGACAGGGGATTACGAGCAGTACTTC
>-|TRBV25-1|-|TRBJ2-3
CASSDERTSTDTQYF
TGTGCCAGCAGTGACGAGCGAACTAGCACAGATACGCAGTATTTT
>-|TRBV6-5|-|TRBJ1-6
CASSLAGPYNSPLHF
TGTGCCAGCAGTTTGGCAGGGCCGTATAATTCACCCCTCCACTTT
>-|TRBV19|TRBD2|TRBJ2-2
CASSTSGTNTGELFF
TGTGCCAGTAGTACCAGCGGGACGAACACCGGGGAGCTGTTTTTT
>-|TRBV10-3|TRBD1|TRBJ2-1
CAISPGTGTYNEQFF
TGTGCCATTTCCCCCGGGACAGGGACCTACAATGAGCAGTTCTTC
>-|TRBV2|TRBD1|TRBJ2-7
CASSARQGPDEQYF
TGTGCCAGCAGTGCCAGACAGGGTCCCGACGAGCAGTACTTC
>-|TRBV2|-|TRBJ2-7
CASSRTLEPYEQYF
TGTGCCAGCTCCCGGACCCTAGAACCCTACGAGCAGTACTTC
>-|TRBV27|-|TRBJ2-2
CASSLMVGELFF
TGTGCCAGCAGTTTAATGGTCGGGGAGCTGTTTTTT
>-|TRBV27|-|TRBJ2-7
CASSLGVPSSYEQYF
TGTGCCAGCAGTTTAGGGGTCCCGAGCTCCTACGAGCAGTACTTC
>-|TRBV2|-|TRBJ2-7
CATWDGDSYEQYF
TGTGCCACCTGGGACGGGGACTCCTACGAGCAGTACTTC
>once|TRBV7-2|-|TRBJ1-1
CASSLAGLSFEAFF
TGTGCCAGCAGCTTAGCTGGACTTTCGTTTGAAGCTTTCTTT
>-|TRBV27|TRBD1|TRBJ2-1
CASRNTGGVGQFF
TGTGCCAGCCGAAATACAGGGGGAGTTGGGCAGTTCTTC
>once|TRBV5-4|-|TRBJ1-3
CASSPGGFSSGNTIYF
TGTGCCAGCAGCCCGGGGGGCTTCTCCTCTGGAAACACCATATATTTT
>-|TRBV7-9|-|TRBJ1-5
CASSLGTDQHF
TGTGCCAGCAGCTTAGGGACAGACCAGCATTTT
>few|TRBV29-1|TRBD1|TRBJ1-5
CSVGVTGNQPQHF
TGCAGCGTTGGAGTGACAGGGAATCAGCCCCAGCATTTT
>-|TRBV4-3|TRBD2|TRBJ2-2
CASSLSGSGTGELFF
TGCGCCAGCAGCCTGAGCGGGAGTGGAACCGGGGAGCTGTTTTTT
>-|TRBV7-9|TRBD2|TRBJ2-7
CASSLGLAYEQYF
TGTGCCAGCAGCTTAGGACTAGCTTACGAGCAGTACTTC
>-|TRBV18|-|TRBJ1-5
CASSPLQVNQPQHF
TGTGCCAGCTCACCACTGCAGGTCAATCAGCCCCAGCATTTT
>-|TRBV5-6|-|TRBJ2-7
CASSLEGSYEQYF
TGTGCCAGCAGCTTGGAAGGGTCCTACGAGCAGTACTTC
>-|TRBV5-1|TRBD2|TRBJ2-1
CASSLAPGRGTYNEQFF
TGCGCCAGCAGCTTGGCCCCCGGGAGGGGTACCTACAATGAGCAGTTCTTC
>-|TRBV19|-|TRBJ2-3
CASSIDVGGGDTQYF
TGTGCCAGTAGTATTGATGTCGGGGGCGGGGATACGCAGTATTTT
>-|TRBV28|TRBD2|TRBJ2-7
CASSFLLREGTYEQYF
TGTGCCAGCAGTTTCCTTCTCCGGGAGGGAACCTACGAGCAGTACTTC
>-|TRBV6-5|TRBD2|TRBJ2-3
CASRSGLAGTDTQYF
TGTGCCAGCAGATCCGGACTAGCGGGAACAGATACGCAGTATTTT
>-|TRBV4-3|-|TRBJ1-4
CASSQNGVNEKLFF
TGCGCCAGCAGCCAAAACGGGGTTAATGAAAAACTGTTTTTT
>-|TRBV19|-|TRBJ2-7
CASSLGLWGDYEQYF
TGTGCCAGTAGTCTAGGACTCTGGGGGGACTACGAGCAGTACTTC
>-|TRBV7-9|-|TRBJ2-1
CASSPPGNEQFF
TGTGCCAGCAGCCCACCGGGGAATGAGCAGTTCTTC
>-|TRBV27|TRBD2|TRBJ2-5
CASSLVPGLAGGETQYF
TGTGCCAGCAGTTTGGTCCCGGGACTAGCGGGGGGGGAGACCCAGTACTTC
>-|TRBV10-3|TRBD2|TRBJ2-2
CAISLAGALTGELFF
TGTGCCATCAGTCTAGCGGGGGCCCTCACCGGGGAGCTGTTTTTT
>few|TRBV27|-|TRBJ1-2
CASSPSWDNYGYTF
TGTGCCAGCAGCCCGTCGTGGGATAACTATGGCTACACCTTC
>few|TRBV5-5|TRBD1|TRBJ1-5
CASSLGTGDGQPQHF
TGTGCCAGCAGCTTGGGGACAGGGGATGGGCAGCCCCAGCATTTT
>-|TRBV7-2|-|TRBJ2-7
CASSFSGSSYEQYF
TGTGCCAGCAGCTTTAGCGGAAGCTCCTACGAGCAGTACTTC
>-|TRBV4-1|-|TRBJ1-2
CASSQAVAYYGYTF
TGCGCCAGCAGCCAAGCTGTAGCGTACTATGGCTACACCTTC
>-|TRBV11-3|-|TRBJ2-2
CASSLVGGVNTGELFF
TGTGCCAGCAGCTTAGTAGGGGGTGTCAACACCGGGGAGCTGTTTTTT